The 4 T cell receptor beta chains given below trace back to one sample, sequenced in a study of blood T cell repertoires in COVID-19. Using immunoSEQ multiplex PCR, the repertoire was profiled, and TCRdb retains in-frame clones only, with some absent. The table has roughly 80,000 clones, approximately 82% seen once. The sample consisted of peripheral blood. Source of these receptors: a human donor in a cohort sampled during active COVID-19.

This rearrangement joins TRBV6-6 to TRBJ1-5; D may be TRBD1 (5 bases). From germline, CDR1 is MNHNY and CDR2 SVGAGI (reference sequence). V lost 6 bases and J 6 bases, leaving 18 bases between the germline ends. The CDR3 covers 15 residues. The CDR3 region has the DNA TGTGCCAGCAGCCGAGACTCTGCCCAGGGTCAGCCCCAGCATTTT. This sequence encodes CASSRDSAQGQPQHF.

On this clone: Its ends do not fully match the called genes, so a read error is possible. The J gene is TRBJ1-5, the V gene TRBV6-1; D may be TRBD1 (6 bases). The germline V gene has CDR1 MNHNS and CDR2 SASEGT. The CDR3 covers 14 residues. This CDR3 is CASSESIGATGPYF. CDR3 bases: TGTGCCAGCAGTGAATCAATTGGGGCGACAGGCCCGTATTTT.

In regard to this clone: The junction departs from the called germline gene at one end, perhaps through a read error. This chain joins TRBV5-4 and TRBJ2-5, with D perhaps matching TRBD2 (6 bases). Germline V lookup: CDR1 SGHNT, CDR2 YYREEE (reference sequence). The CDR3 extends over 12 amino acids. CDR3 DNA: TGTGCCACCAGCGGAGGGACCCTTTCGAGGTACTTC. Protein: CATSGGTLSRYF.

The rearrangement links TRBV24-1 to TRBJ1-3; possibly TRBD1 for D (6 bases). CDR1 KGHDR and CDR2 SFDVKD come from the germline V gene. This CDR3 is built from 16 residues. The germline V and J ends were trimmed by 4 bases and 2 bases, with 14 bases remaining between them. The CDR3 protein is CATSEGRGNPGNTIYF. CDR3 coding DNA: TGTGCCACCAGTGAGGGCAGGGGTAATCCTGGAAACACCATATATTTT.